Below, 3 T cell receptor beta chains from the same sample are listed, as sequenced in a study of blood T cell repertoires in COVID-19 (TCRdb year 2020). Library generation was performed with the immunoSEQ multiplex PCR assay. Not all clones reach the TCRdb copy of this immuneACCESS table, which keeps in-frame sequences only. Checked studies attribute under half of the gap to unresolved V genes and leave the rest unexplained. Within this sample are approximately 230,000 clones, with about 79% of them counted one time only. The top ten constitute about 9% of the sample. Sample: peripheral blood. The receptor set was obtained from an older man with acute or convalescent COVID-19.

The chain links TRBV19 to TRBJ2-2, with D perhaps matching TRBD2 (6 bases). The CDR3 has 15 amino acids. In germline, CDR1 is LNHDA, CDR2 SQIVND (reference sequence). Trimming removed 4 bases from V and 1 base from J, with 10 bases in between. The CDR3 is CASSTRDWNTGELFF. CDR3 nucleotides: TGTGCCAGTAGTACAAGGGACTGGAACACCGGGGAGCTGTTTTTT.

The chain uses TRBV24-1 and TRBJ2-1, with TRBD1 identical over 10 bases. The germline V gene has CDR1 KGHDR and CDR2 SFDVKD. This CDR3 spans 16 amino acids. The J segment lost 6 bases and the V segment lost 3 bases, leaving 7 bases of the junction unmatched. The CDR3 sequence is CATSDVTGGAGNEQFF. CDR3 coding DNA: TGTGCCACCAGTGATGTGACAGGGGGCGCGGGCAATGAGCAGTTCTTC.

This clone was seen once. The chain combines TRBV30 with TRBJ2-7, with 8 nucleotides matching TRBD1. Looked up from germline, CDR1 is GTSNPN and CDR2 is SVGIG (reference sequence). CDR3 size: 14 residues. After removal of 5 bases from V and 5 bases from J, the junction contained 11 bases not matched to a gene. The CDR3 sequence is CAWCTGGKVNEQYF. The CDR3 nucleotides are TGTGCCTGGTGCACAGGGGGGAAAGTAAACGAGCAGTACTTC. The full variable domain, with the rest looked up from reference TRBV30 and TRBJ2-7, is SQTIHQWPATLVQPVGSPLSLECTVEGTSNPNLYWYRQAAGRGLQLLFYSVGIGQISSEVPQNLSASRPQDRQFILSSKKLLLSDSGFYLCAWCTGGKVNEQYFGPGTRLTVT.